Listed here is a single TCR beta chain. This record belongs to a study of blood T cell repertoires in COVID-19. About the research overall: T cells, B-cell-depleted T cells, or PBMCs supplied cDNA or gDNA.

The CDR3 loop spans 13 amino acids. Germline V CDR1 and CDR2: MGHDK, SYGVNS. Between the trimmed V and J ends, which lost 6 bases and 1 base, there was a span of 7 bases. Original processing methods: Reference gene primer amplification in the assay estimated nucleated cell counts. Assay used: immunoSEQ multiplex PCR; TCRdb lists only in-frame clones, some missing. Clone size and the V and J calls come from that table; the DNA yielded D and trimming. Of a few hundred thousand clones in the sample, 70% to 90% were seen once. The origin of this receptor is a woman in her forties or fifties who had recovered from COVID-19. The sequenced sample was peripheral blood. The chain links TRBV25-1 to TRBJ1-5; possibly TRBD1 for D (5 bases). The CDR3 protein is CASSAGSNQPQHF. CDR3 DNA: TGTGCCAGCAGCGCAGGGAGCAATCAGCCCCAGCATTTT.